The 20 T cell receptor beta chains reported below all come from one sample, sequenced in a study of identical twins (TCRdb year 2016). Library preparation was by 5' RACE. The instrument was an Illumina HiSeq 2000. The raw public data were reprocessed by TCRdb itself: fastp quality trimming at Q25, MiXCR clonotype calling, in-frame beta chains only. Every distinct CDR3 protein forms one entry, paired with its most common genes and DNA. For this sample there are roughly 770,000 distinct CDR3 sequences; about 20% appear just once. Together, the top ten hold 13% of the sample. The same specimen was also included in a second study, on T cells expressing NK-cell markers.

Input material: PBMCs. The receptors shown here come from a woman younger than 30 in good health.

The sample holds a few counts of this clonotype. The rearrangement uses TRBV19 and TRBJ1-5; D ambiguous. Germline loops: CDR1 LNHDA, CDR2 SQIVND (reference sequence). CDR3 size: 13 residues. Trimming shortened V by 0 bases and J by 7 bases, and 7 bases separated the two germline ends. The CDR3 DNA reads TGTGCCAGTAGTATAGATGCGATCCAGCCCCAGCATTTT. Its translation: CASSIDAIQPQHF.

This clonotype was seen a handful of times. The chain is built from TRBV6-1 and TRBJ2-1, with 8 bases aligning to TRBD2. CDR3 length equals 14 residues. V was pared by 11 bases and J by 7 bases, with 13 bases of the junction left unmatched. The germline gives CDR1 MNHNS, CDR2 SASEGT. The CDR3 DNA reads TGTGCCTCCCTCACCGGGGGGGGGTTGAATGAGCAGTTCTTC. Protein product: CASLTGGGLNEQFF.

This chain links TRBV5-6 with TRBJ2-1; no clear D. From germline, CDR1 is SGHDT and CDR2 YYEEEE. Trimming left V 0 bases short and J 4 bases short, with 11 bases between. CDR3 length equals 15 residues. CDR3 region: CASSLDLFRYNEQFF. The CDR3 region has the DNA TGTGCCAGCAGCTTGGATTTGTTTAGGTACAATGAGCAGTTCTTC.

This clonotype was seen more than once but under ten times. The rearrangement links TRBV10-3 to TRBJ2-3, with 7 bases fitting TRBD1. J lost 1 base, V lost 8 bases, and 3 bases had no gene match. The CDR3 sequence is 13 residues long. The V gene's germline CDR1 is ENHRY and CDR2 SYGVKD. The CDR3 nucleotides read TGTGCCATCGCCACAGGGGGCACAGATACGCAGTATTTT. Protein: CAIATGGTDTQYF.

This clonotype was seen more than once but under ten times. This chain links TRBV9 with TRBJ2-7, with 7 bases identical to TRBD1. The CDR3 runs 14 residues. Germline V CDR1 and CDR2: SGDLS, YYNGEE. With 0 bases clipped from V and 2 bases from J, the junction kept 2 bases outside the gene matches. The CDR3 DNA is TGTGCCAGCAGCGTAGGAGGGACAGCCTACGAGCAGTACTTC. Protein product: CASSVGGTAYEQYF. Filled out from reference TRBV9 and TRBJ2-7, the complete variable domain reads DSGVTQTPKHLITATGQRVTLRCSPRSGDLSVYWYQQSLDQGLQFLIQYYNGEERAKGNILERFSAQQFPDLHSELNLSSLELGDSALYFCASSVGGTAYEQYFGPGTRLTVT.

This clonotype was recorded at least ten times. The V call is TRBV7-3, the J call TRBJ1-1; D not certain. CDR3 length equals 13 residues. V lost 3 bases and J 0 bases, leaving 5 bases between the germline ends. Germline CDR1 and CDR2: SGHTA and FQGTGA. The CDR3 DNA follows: TGTGCCAGCAGCTTTGACATGAACACTGAAGCTTTCTTT. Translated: CASSFDMNTEAFF.

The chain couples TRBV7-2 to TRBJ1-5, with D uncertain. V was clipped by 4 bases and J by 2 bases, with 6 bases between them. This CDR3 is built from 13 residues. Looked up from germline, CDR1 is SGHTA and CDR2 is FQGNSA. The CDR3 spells CASSSPGNQPQHF. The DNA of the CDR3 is TGTGCCAGCAGCTCCCCCGGCAATCAGCCCCAGCATTTT. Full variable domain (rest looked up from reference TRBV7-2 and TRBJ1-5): GAGVSQSPSNKVTEKGKDVELRCDPISGHTALYWYRQSLGQGLEFLIYFQGNSAPDKSGLPSDRFSAERTGGSVSTLTIQRTQQEDSAVYLCASSSPGNQPQHFGDGTRLSIL.

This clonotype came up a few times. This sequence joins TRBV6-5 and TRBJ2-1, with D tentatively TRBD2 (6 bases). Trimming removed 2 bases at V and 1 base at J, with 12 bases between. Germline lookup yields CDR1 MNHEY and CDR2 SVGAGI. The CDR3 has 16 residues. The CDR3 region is CASSYPLGRSYNEQFF. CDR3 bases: TGTGCCAGCAGTTACCCCCTCGGGAGATCCTACAATGAGCAGTTCTTC.

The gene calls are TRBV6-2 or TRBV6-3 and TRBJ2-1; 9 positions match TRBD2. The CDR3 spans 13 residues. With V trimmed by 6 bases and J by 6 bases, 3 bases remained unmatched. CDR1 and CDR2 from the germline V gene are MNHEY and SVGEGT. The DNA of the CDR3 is TGTGCCAGCAGGGTAGCGGGAGTCAATGAGCAGTTCTTC. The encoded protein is CASRVAGVNEQFF.

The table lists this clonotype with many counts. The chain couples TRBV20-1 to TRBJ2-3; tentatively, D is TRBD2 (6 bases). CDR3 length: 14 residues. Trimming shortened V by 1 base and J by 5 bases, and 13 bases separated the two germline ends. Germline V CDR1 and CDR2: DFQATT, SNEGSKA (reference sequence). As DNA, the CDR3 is TGCAGTGCTAGAGCCCGCGGGGTGGGAGATACGCAGTATTTT. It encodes CSARARGVGDTQYF.

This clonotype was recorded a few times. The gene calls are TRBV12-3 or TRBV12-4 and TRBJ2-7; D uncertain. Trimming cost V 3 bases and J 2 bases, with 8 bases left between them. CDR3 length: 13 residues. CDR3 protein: CASSLSYTYEQYF. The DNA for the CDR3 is TGTGCCAGCAGTTTGTCTTACACCTACGAGCAGTACTTC.

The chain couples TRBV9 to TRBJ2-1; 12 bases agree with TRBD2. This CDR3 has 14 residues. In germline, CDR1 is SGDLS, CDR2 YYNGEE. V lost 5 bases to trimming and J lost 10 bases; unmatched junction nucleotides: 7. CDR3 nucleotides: TGTGCCAGCAGTAAAACCGGGACTAGCGGGGAGCAGTTCTTC. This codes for CASSKTGTSGEQFF. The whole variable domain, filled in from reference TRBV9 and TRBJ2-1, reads DSGVTQTPKHLITATGQRVTLRCSPRSGDLSVYWYQQSLDQGLQFLIQYYNGEERAKGNILERFSAQQFPDLHSELNLSSLELGDSALYFCASSKTGTSGEQFFGPGTRLTVL.

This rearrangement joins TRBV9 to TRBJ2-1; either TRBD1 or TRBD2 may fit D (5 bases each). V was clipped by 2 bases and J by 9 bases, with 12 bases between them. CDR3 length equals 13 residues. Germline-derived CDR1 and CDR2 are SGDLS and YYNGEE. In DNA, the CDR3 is TGTGCCAGCAGCGTCGGGGCTTGGGGTGAGCAGTTCTTC. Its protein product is CASSVGAWGEQFF. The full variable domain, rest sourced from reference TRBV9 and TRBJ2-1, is DSGVTQTPKHLITATGQRVTLRCSPRSGDLSVYWYQQSLDQGLQFLIQYYNGEERAKGNILERFSAQQFPDLHSELNLSSLELGDSALYFCASSVGAWGEQFFGPGTRLTVL.

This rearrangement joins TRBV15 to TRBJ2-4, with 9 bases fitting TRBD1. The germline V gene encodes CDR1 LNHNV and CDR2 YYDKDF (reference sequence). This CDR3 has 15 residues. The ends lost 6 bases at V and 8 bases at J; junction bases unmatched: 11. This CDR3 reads CATREVGTGSYIQYF. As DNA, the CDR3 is TGTGCCACCAGAGAGGTGGGGACAGGGTCGTACATTCAGTACTTC.

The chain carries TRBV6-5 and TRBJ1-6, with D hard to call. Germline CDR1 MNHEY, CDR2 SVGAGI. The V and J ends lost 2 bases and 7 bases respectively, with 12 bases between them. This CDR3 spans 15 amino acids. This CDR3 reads CASSYTGRFNSPLHF. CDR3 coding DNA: TGTGCCAGCAGTTACACCGGACGGTTCAATTCACCCCTCCACTTT.

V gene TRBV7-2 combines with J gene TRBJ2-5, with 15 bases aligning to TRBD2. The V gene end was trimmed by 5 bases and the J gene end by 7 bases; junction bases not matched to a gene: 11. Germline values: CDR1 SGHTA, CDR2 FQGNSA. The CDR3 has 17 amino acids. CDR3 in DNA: TGTGCCAGCAGCGCGCTTGGACTAGCGGGAGGGCACGGGACCCAGTACTTC. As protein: CASSALGLAGGHGTQYF.

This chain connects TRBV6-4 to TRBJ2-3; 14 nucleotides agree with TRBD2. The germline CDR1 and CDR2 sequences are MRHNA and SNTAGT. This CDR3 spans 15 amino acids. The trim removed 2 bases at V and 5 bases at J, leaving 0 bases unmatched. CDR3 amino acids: CASSDGTSGGDTQYF. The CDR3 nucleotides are TGTGCCAGCAGTGACGGGACTAGCGGGGGAGATACGCAGTATTTT.

Here the CDR3 reads CASRPDRGDYNEQFF. Written as DNA, the CDR3 is TGTGCCAGCAGGCCTGACAGGGGGGACTACAATGAGCAGTTCTTC. The rearrangement joins TRBV25-1 to TRBJ2-1; 9 bases agree with TRBD1. The CDR3 covers 15 residues. Germline V gene sequence: CDR1 MGHDK, CDR2 SYGVNS. The J segment lost 3 bases and the V segment lost 6 bases, leaving 6 bases of the junction unmatched.

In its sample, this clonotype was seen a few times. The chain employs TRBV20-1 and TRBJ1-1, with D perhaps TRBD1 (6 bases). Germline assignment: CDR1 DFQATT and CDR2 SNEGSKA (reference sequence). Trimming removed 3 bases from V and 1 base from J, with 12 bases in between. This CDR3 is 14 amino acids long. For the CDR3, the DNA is TGCAGTGCTAGGGTTCAACAGGGGAACACTGAAGCTTTCTTT. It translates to CSARVQQGNTEAFF.

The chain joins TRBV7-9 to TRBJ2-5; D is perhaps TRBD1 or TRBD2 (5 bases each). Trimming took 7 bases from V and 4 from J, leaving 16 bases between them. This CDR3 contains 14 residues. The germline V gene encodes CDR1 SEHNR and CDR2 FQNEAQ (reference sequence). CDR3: CASTSARGVETQYF. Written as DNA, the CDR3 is TGTGCCAGCACCTCAGCGAGGGGAGTAGAGACCCAGTACTTC.